This T cell receptor beta chain was sequenced during a study of beta chain features in type 1 diabetes. The overall study: All samples combined gave under 110,000,000 sorted cells for examination. Findings and limits, study-wide: VDJ junctions sequenced from type 1 diabetes patients showed fewer insertions and more deletions. The study found that naive, central memory and Treg TCRB repertoires appeared more similar in patients than in healthy donors.

cDNA synthesis used the whole RNA isolate, giving expressed TCRB sequences. Profiling relied on immunoSEQ multiplex PCR, and the TCRdb table lists in-frame clones only, not all of them. Seen here are about 340,000 clones, roughly 8% observed once, and the top ten hold approximately 0.44%. This clone was observed many times. Antigen: not known. The germline V gene encodes CDR1 MDHEN and CDR2 SYDVKM. The CDR3 has 14 residues. Trimming stripped 5 bases from V and 6 bases from J, with 13 bases between. Sorted CD4+ subsets: naive, central memory, regulatory, stem cell-like memory (CD45RO/CCR7/CD25/CD127/CD95/CD27 panel).

Sequenced input: central memory CD4+ T cells from blood. The V and J genes are TRBV28 and TRBJ1-4, with D uncertain. The source is a woman younger than 30 in good health. The CDR3, as DNA: TGTGCCAGCAGTCCCCCGGACGTCTATGAAAAACTGTTTTTT. It encodes CASSPPDVYEKLFF.